This T cell receptor (beta chain) was captured by sequencing in a study of blood T cell repertoires in COVID-19. On the study more broadly: Sites across the United States, Italy and Spain contributed samples from acute and convalescent COVID-19. From T cells, B-cell-depleted T cells, or PBMCs came the material, which was cDNA or gDNA.

TCRdb's copy holds only in-frame clones and misses some; the assay was immunoSEQ multiplex PCR. The sample lists hundreds of thousands of clones, about 85% occurring once. The germline V gene has CDR1 KGHDR and CDR2 SFDVKD. This CDR3 is 17 amino acids long. Trimming stripped 3 bases from V and 0 bases from J, with 13 bases between. Sequencing input: peripheral blood. The source is a young man with active or convalescent COVID-19. The rearrangement joins TRBV24-1 to TRBJ2-2; a weak D match, TRBD1 (6 bases). The CDR3 region has the DNA TGTGCCACCAGTGATGCGACAGGAAACGCGAACACCGGGGAGCTGTTTTTT. Amino acids: CATSDATGNANTGELFF.